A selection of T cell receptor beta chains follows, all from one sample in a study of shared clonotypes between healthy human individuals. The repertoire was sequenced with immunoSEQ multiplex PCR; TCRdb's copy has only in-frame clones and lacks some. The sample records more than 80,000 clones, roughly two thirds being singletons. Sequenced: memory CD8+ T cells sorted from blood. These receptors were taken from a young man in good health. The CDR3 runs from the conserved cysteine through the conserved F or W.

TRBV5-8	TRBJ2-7	CASSLRGDPEQYF
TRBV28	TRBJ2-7	CASSFPNYEQYF
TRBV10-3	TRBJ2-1	CAISDGGLRNNEQFF
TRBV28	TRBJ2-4	CASSLGGGHLAKNIQYF
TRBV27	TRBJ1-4	CASRGGHTTNEKLFF
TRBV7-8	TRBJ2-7	CASSQPTSGSGEQYF
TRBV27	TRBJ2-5	CASSLAGGKYQETQYF
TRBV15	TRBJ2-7	CATRFGLAGTYEQYF
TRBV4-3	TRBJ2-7	CASSHWMRGIYEQYF
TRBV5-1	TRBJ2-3	CASRRTSGSTDTQYF
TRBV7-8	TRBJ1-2	CASTQPRGDGYTF
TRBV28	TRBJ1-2	CASRWATEFYYGYTF
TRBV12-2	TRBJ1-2	CASRLGQGNYGYTF
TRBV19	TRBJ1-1	CASINHGGAVTEAFF
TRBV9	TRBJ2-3	CASTPGLARHTDTQYF
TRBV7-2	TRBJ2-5	CASSLGAGGGPTQYF
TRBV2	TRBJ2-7	CASSEGQGISYEQYF
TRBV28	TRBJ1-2	CASSGRQGLDGYTF
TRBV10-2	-	CASSETSGRIAYEQYF
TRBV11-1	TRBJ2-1	CASSLAGNRNEQFF
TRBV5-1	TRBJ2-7	CASSTGQLYEQYF
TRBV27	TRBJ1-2	CASSPMAGGNYGYTF
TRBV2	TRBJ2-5	CASSGGSETQYF
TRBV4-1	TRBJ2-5	CASSPEGIGETQYF
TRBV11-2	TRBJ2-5	CASSSTIGRTQETQYF
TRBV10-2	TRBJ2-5	CASSEDRETQYF
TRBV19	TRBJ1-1	CASSMAGLGTEAFF
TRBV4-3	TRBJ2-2	CASSQVGRTGELFF
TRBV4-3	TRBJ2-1	CASSQDPYNEQFF
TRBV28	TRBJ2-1	CASRDLPPNEQFF
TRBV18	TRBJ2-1	CASSPGTTPKEQFF
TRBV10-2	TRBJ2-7	CASSESSYEQYF
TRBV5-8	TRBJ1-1	CASSLAAQNTEAFF
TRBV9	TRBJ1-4	CASSQSGRASEKLFF
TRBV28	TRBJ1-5	CASTRDRGYQPQHF
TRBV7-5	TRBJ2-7	CVRSLVGGRNEQYF
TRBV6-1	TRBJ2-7	CASSELYEQYF
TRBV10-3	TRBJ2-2	CAISESMSSGRTGELFF
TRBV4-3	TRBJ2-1	CASSQDYGDTSYNEQFF
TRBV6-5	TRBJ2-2	CASSYVTGELFF
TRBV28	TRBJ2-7	CASRRAASGRVEQYF
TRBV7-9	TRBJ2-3	CASSLGLDTQYF
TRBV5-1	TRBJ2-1	CASSLEGHYNEQFF
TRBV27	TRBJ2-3	CASSLSSGFYTDTQYF
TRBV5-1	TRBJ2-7	CASSLGGTGTSYEQYF
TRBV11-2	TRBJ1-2	CASSQDRGRNYGYTF
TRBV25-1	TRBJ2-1	CASTRGGTSYNEQFF